This TCR beta chain was captured in a study of T-cell memory formation after mild COVID-19. The 5'RACE method, run with constant-segment primers, produced TCR alpha and TCR beta cDNA libraries (carrying sample barcodes and UMIs). TCRdb redid the calling of the 5' RACE reads with MiXCR, one entry per CDR3 protein. The data contain about 560,000 distinct CDR3 sequences, about 22% of them singletons. The sample holds a few counts of this clonotype. Its antigen remains unknown. Findings and limits, study-wide: The SARS-CoV-2 specificity of second-wave clones reaching peak at day 37 remained unverified.

CDR1 and CDR2 from the germline V gene are SEHNR and FQNEAQ (reference sequence). With 6 bases removed from V and 3 bases from J, the gap between germline ends came to 12 bases. This CDR3 is 14 amino acids long. The source is an adult woman who had mild COVID-19 (a few samples of this study predate the infection). Cell type and time point are not known. The rearrangement uses TRBV7-9 and TRBJ2-1, with D perhaps TRBD2 (6 bases). The sample was PBMCs or a T cell subset sorted from them (not recorded which). CDR3 loop: CASSPSANYNEQFF. The CDR3 coding sequence is TGTGCCAGCAGTCCTAGCGCTAACTACAATGAGCAGTTCTTC.